The rows below give T cell receptor beta chains drawn from one sample of a study of blood T cells in healthy people across ages. TCRdb independently ran MiXCR on the 5' RACE reads; one entry per CDR3 protein. The table has some 780,000 distinct CDR3 sequences, 56% seen once; the top ten hold roughly 24%. Sample: blood. The source is a man aged 40-50 years in good health. The CDR3 runs from the conserved cysteine through the conserved F or W. A D gene is named only where the DNA matches it firmly. Expanded clones are given a class, and other clones once, few, many or no size at all.

TGTGCTAGTGGACGGGGGGCTGGGGCCAACGTCCTGACTTTC | CASGRGAGANVLTF | TRBJ2-6 | TRBD2 | TRBV28 | .
TGTGCCACCCGACAGGCGGGGGACACTGAAGCTTTCTTT | CATRQAGDTEAFF | TRBJ1-1 | . | TRBV5-6 | .
TGTGCCAGCAGTCAATCGGGGACTGGGCTGGAGCAGTACTTC | CASSQSGTGLEQYF | TRBJ2-7 | . | TRBV13 | .
TGTGCCAGCGGGGGGGCTGGAGATACGCAGTATTTT | CASGGAGDTQYF | TRBJ2-3 | . | TRBV12-3/TRBV12-4 | few
TGTGCCAGCAGCGCCGACAATGAGCAGTTCTTC | CASSADNEQFF | TRBJ2-1 | . | TRBV9 | .
TGTGCCAGCAGCTCCGGGACAGTTGGGTACGAGCAGTACTTC | CASSSGTVGYEQYF | TRBJ2-7 | TRBD1 | TRBV5-6 | few
TGTGCCGGCAGTTACATCGGGACGGGGGTGGATAATGAAAAACTGTTTTTT | CAGSYIGTGVDNEKLFF | TRBJ1-4 | . | TRBV6-5 | .
TGTGCCAGCAACATAGCGGGAGAGACCCAGTACTTC | CASNIAGETQYF | TRBJ2-5 | TRBD2 | TRBV7-2 | .
TGTGCCAGCAGCTTGGGTCCGACAGGGATTAACTATGGCTACACCTTC | CASSLGPTGINYGYTF | TRBJ1-2 | TRBD1 | TRBV5-5 | few
TGTGCCAGCAGCCCAAGGGGACAGGGTGGTGTTGCAGATACGCAGTATTTT | CASSPRGQGGVADTQYF | TRBJ2-3 | TRBD1 | TRBV7-3 | .
TGTGCCAGCAGCTTAGAACGGATTAATGAAAAACTGTTTTTT | CASSLERINEKLFF | TRBJ1-4 | . | TRBV7-2 | .
TGTGCCAGCTCACCGCGACAGTTGAGTGACACTGAAGCTTTCTTT | CASSPRQLSDTEAFF | TRBJ1-1 | . | TRBV18 | .
TGCAGTGCTAGAGATGGTCGGGAGGCGCCCTACGAGCAGTACTTC | CSARDGREAPYEQYF | TRBJ2-7 | TRBD2 | TRBV20-1 | .
TGTGCCAGCAGTAAGGGGTCAGGGCTTCTCTACGAGCAGTACTTC | CASSKGSGLLYEQYF | TRBJ2-7 | . | TRBV7-2 | few
TGTGCCAGCAGTTCGATACCGGGACCCCCCTTAGGGGAGACCCAGTACTTC | CASSSIPGPPLGETQYF | TRBJ2-5 | . | TRBV12-3/TRBV12-4 | .
TGTGCCAGCAGCTACGGCGGGGGGCTCCAAGAGACCCAGTACTTC | CASSYGGGLQETQYF | TRBJ2-5 | TRBD2 | TRBV7-8 | .
TGTGCCAGCAGCCACGGAATCAGCGGCAATCAGCCCCAGCATTTT | CASSHGISGNQPQHF | TRBJ1-5 | . | TRBV14 | .
TGTGCCAGCAGTTACTCGATCGGCTCAACCGGGGGCTCTAGCACAGATACGCAGTATTTT | CASSYSIGSTGGSSTDTQYF | TRBJ2-3 | . | TRBV6-2/TRBV6-3 | .
TGTGCCAGCAGCTTAGTTGCCAGAACCGATCTCACAGATACGCAGTATTTT | CASSLVARTDLTDTQYF | TRBJ2-3 | . | TRBV7-6 | .
TGTGCCACCAGTGAGTCGGCATACGAGCAGTACTTC | CATSESAYEQYF | TRBJ2-7 | . | TRBV24-1 | .
TGTGCCAGCAGAAGAAAGGGGAGGGGAGATACGCAGTATTTT | CASRRKGRGDTQYF | TRBJ2-3 | TRBD2 | TRBV12-3/TRBV12-4 | .
TGTGCCAGCAGCCGGACCGAGAGCTCCTACGAGCAGTACTTC | CASSRTESSYEQYF | TRBJ2-7 | . | TRBV12-3/TRBV12-4 | many
TGTGCCAGCTCACCGGGACAGGATGAAAAACTGTTTTTT | CASSPGQDEKLFF | TRBJ1-4 | TRBD1 | TRBV18 | .
TGTGCCAGCAGTTCCCGGACTTGGTTTCAGACCCAGTACTTC | CASSSRTWFQTQYF | TRBJ2-5 | . | TRBV27 | .
TGTGCCAGCAGTATATCCGGGACTAGCGGGGGGGTGGGGAATGAGCAGTTCTTC | CASSISGTSGGVGNEQFF | TRBJ2-1 | TRBD2 | TRBV28 | .
TGTGCCAGCAGTGAAGATGGGACTAGTAATGGGTTCTTC | CASSEDGTSNGFF | TRBJ2-1 | TRBD2 | TRBV2 | .
TGTGCGTCCGCGGGGACGGAGCTGACAGGGGTCGTCAATGAGCAGTTCTTC | CASAGTELTGVVNEQFF | TRBJ2-1 | TRBD1 | TRBV27 | .
TGTGCCAGCAGTTCCTACTCCTTCCGGGATGAGCAGTACTTC | CASSSYSFRDEQYF | TRBJ2-7 | . | TRBV12-3/TRBV12-4 | .
TGTGCCAGCTCACCGACGTCGGACAGGGGCGACGGCTACACCTTC | CASSPTSDRGDGYTF | TRBJ1-2 | TRBD1 | TRBV18 | .
TGTGCCACCAGCAGTTATAGCGGGGTAGCCAAAAACATTCAGTACTTC | CATSSYSGVAKNIQYF | TRBJ2-4 | TRBD2 | TRBV15 | .
TGTGCCAGCAGCCCACGCACAGATACGCAGTATTTT | CASSPRTDTQYF | TRBJ2-3 | . | TRBV7-2 | many
TGCAGTGCTAGATCTAGCGGGAGGTCTTACAGTGATGAGCAGTTCTTC | CSARSSGRSYSDEQFF | TRBJ2-1 | TRBD2 | TRBV20-1 | .
TGTGCCAGCATCCAAAATCCTGGGGTTTCCCCAGGTAGTGGCTACACCTTC | CASIQNPGVSPGSGYTF | TRBJ1-2 | . | TRBV7-2 | few
TGTGCCTGGAGTTTAGACAGGTTGGGAAGTGAGCAGTTCTTC | CAWSLDRLGSEQFF | TRBJ2-1 | . | TRBV30 | .
TGTGCCAGCAGCTTAGCTCCAGTCAGCGGAATCACCATATATTTT | CASSLAPVSGITIYF | TRBJ1-3 | . | TRBV7-6 | .
TGTGCCAGCAGTACTCAATCGTGGGCCGCCTACGAGCAGTACTTC | CASSTQSWAAYEQYF | TRBJ2-7 | . | TRBV28 | .
TGCAGTGCTAGTGGGGGGGGAGGTAGCAATCAGTCCCAGCATTTT | CSASGGGGSNQSQHF | TRBJ1-5 | . | TRBV20-1 | once
TGTGCCAGCAGTGTCGGAAAGAACACCGGGGAGCTGTTTTTT | CASSVGKNTGELFF | TRBJ2-2 | . | TRBV28 | .
TGTGCCAGCAGCCCATGGGGACACACCTACAATGAGCAGTTCTTC | CASSPWGHTYNEQFF | TRBJ2-1 | . | TRBV7-2 | .
TGTGCCAGCAGCGGACCGGGACTCCCGGACAATGAGCAGTTCTTC | CASSGPGLPDNEQFF | TRBJ2-1 | . | TRBV5-6 | .
TGCGCCAGCACCGACCCCGGGGCCCACAGTGAGCAGTTCTTC | CASTDPGAHSEQFF | TRBJ2-1 | . | TRBV5-1 | .
TGTGCCAGCAGTGGTTCCTCAGCCGGGTCCTCCTACGAGCAGTACTTC | CASSGSSAGSSYEQYF | TRBJ2-7 | . | TRBV28 | many
TGTGCCAGCAGTGTAGCGGGAGATTTCAATGAGCAGTTCTTC | CASSVAGDFNEQFF | TRBJ2-1 | TRBD2 | TRBV6-5 | .
TGTGCCAGCAGTTTCCAGATGAACACTGAAGCTTTCTTT | CASSFQMNTEAFF | TRBJ1-1 | . | TRBV27 | .
TGTGCCACCAGCAGTACCGGGACATCACGAGAGACCCAGTACTTC | CATSSTGTSRETQYF | TRBJ2-5 | . | TRBV15 | once
TGTGCCAGCAGTTTAGAGGCAGGGGGCGAGCAGTACTTC | CASSLEAGGEQYF | TRBJ2-7 | TRBD1 | TRBV12-3/TRBV12-4 | .
TGCGCCAGTTCGACAGGGACCTACAATGAGCAGTTCTTC | CASSTGTYNEQFF | TRBJ2-1 | TRBD1 | TRBV10-2 | .
TGTGCCAGCAGCCAAGCAGATACGCAGTATTTT | CASSQADTQYF | TRBJ2-3 | . | TRBV3-1 | many
TGCAGCAATGGGGGGTACGGGCGAGAGACCCAGTACTTC | CSNGGYGRETQYF | TRBJ2-5 | . | TRBV29-1 | .
TGTGCCAGCAGCCCTGTGACTAGCACTTACAATGAGCAGTACTTC | CASSPVTSTYNEQYF | TRBJ2-5 | TRBD2 | TRBV11-3 | .
TGCGCCAGCAGCCCCGTCCTCAGCGGGACAGGGGATCACGAGCAGTACTTC | CASSPVLSGTGDHEQYF | TRBJ2-7 | TRBD1 | TRBV5-1 | .
TGCAGTGCTAGAGATAAGCCTAGCGGGACCACAGATACGCAGTATTTT | CSARDKPSGTTDTQYF | TRBJ2-3 | TRBD2 | TRBV20-1 | .
TGTGCCATCAGTGGTTACTCCTACAATGAGCAGTTCTTC | CAISGYSYNEQFF | TRBJ2-1 | . | TRBV10-3 | .
TGTGCCAGCAGACCGAGACAGGTAGTTTCGGAGCAGTTCTTC | CASRPRQVVSEQFF | TRBJ2-1 | . | TRBV11-2 | .
TGTGCCTGTGTAGACAGGGTAGCCCCAGATACGCAGTATTTT | CACVDRVAPDTQYF | TRBJ2-3 | TRBD1 | TRBV30 | .
TGCAGCGTAGGACAGGCGAATGAGCAGTTCTTC | CSVGQANEQFF | TRBJ2-1 | TRBD1 | TRBV29-1 | few
TGTGCCAGCAGCTCGTCCCCGGGACTAGCGGGAGGGCCGCACACCGGGGAGCTGTTTTTT | CASSSSPGLAGGPHTGELFF | TRBJ2-2 | TRBD2 | TRBV6-2/TRBV6-3 | .
TGTGCCAGCAGCTTAAGCGGGGGGTACGAGCAGTACTTC | CASSLSGGYEQYF | TRBJ2-7 | TRBD2 | TRBV27 | many
TGTGCCAGCAGCCTAAGGACTAGCGGGATCGGCAATGAGCAGTTCTTC | CASSLRTSGIGNEQFF | TRBJ2-1 | TRBD2 | TRBV11-2 | few